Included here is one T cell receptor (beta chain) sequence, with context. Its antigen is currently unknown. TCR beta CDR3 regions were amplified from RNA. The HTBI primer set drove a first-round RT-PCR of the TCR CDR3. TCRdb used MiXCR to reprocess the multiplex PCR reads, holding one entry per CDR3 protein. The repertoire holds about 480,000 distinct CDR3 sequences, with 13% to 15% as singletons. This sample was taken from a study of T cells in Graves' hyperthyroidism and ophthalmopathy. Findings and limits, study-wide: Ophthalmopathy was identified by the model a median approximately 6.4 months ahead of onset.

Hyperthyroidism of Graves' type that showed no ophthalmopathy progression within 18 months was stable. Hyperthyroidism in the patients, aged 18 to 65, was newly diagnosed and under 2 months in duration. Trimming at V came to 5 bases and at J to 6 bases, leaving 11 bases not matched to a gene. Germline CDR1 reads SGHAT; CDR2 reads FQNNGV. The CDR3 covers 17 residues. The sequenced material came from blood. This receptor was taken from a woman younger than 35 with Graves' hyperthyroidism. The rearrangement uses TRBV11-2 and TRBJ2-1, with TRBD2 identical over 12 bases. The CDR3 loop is CASSLRRLAGGVNEQFF. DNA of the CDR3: TGTGCCAGCAGCCTACGCCGGCTAGCGGGAGGGGTCAATGAGCAGTTCTTC.